A selection of T cell receptor beta chains follows, all from one sample in a study of CD8 T cells in Susac syndrome. TCRdb fed the immunoSEQ multiplex PCR reads into MiXCR, producing one record per CDR3 protein. The sample has some 300,000 distinct CDR3 sequences, roughly 85% seen once; the top ten hold approximately 0.2%. The sequenced material came from CD8+ T cells from PBMCs. Receptors originate from a human donor with multiple sclerosis. The CDR3 runs from the conserved cysteine through the conserved F or W. Fields, in order: CDR3 protein, CDR3 DNA, D gene, clone size, V gene, J gene. The D gene is left open where the match is weak. The listing skips clone size in some rows; elsewhere it reads once, few, many or a size class.

CDR3: CASSLILRDEQFF
DNA: TGTGCCAGCAGTTTAATTTTGAGGGATGAGCAGTTCTTC
D: -
size: -
V: TRBV12-3/TRBV12-4
J: TRBJ2-1

CDR3: CASSPGTELNEKLFF
DNA: TGCGCCAGCAGCCCGGGGACAGAACTTAATGAAAAACTGTTTTTT
D: TRBD1
size: -
V: TRBV5-1
J: TRBJ1-4

CDR3: CAWSGGGEGPQHF
DNA: TGTGCCTGGAGTGGAGGGGGGGAGGGGCCCCAGCATTTT
D: -
size: few
V: TRBV30
J: TRBJ1-5

CDR3: CASSLTGDTEAFF
DNA: TGTGCCAGCAGTTTGACAGGGGACACTGAAGCTTTCTTT
D: TRBD1
size: -
V: TRBV28
J: TRBJ1-1

CDR3: CASSQNRGRTYEQYF
DNA: TGCGCCAGCAGCCAGAACAGGGGTAGGACCTACGAGCAGTACTTC
D: TRBD1
size: once
V: TRBV4-3
J: TRBJ2-7

CDR3: CASSYSPAGGFMDTQYF
DNA: TGTGCCAGCAGTTACTCCCCGGCGGGAGGATTCATGGATACGCAGTATTTT
D: TRBD2
size: once
V: TRBV6-2/TRBV6-3
J: TRBJ2-3

CDR3: CASSIGGAWWSYTF
DNA: TGTGCCAGCAGCATAGGGGGCGCGTGGTGGAGCTACACCTTC
D: TRBD1
size: -
V: TRBV5-6
J: TRBJ1-2

CDR3: CASSPLGTGDTGELFF
DNA: TGTGCCAGCAGCCCCCTGGGGACAGGGGACACCGGGGAGCTGTTTTTT
D: TRBD1
size: -
V: TRBV7-8
J: TRBJ2-2

CDR3: CASSIKLAGSSYNEQFF
DNA: TGTGCCAGTAGTATCAAACTAGCGGGCAGCTCCTACAATGAGCAGTTCTTC
D: TRBD2
size: -
V: TRBV19
J: TRBJ2-1

CDR3: CASSLAPTGVLETQYF
DNA: TGTGCCAGCAGCTTAGCCCCTACAGGGGTTTTGGAGACCCAGTACTTC
D: TRBD1
size: -
V: TRBV7-9
J: TRBJ2-5

CDR3: CASSWGLRLAGELFF
DNA: TGCGCCAGCAGCTGGGGACTTCGGCTCGCCGGGGAGCTGTTTTTT
D: -
size: few
V: TRBV5-1
J: TRBJ2-2

CDR3: CASCSQGQETQYF
DNA: TGTGCCAGCTGCTCCCAAGGACAAGAGACCCAGTACTTC
D: -
size: -
V: TRBV13
J: TRBJ2-5

CDR3: CASSEMGTSPYEQYF
DNA: TGTGCCAGCAGTGAAATGGGGACTAGTCCCTACGAGCAGTACTTC
D: TRBD2
size: few
V: TRBV25-1
J: TRBJ2-7

CDR3: CSVARGPYEQYF
DNA: TGCAGCGTTGCTAGGGGCCCCTACGAGCAGTACTTC
D: -
size: once
V: TRBV29-1
J: TRBJ2-7

CDR3: CASSPEAGNSNQPQHF
DNA: TGTGCCAGCAGTCCTGAGGCAGGGAATAGCAATCAGCCCCAGCATTTT
D: -
size: few
V: TRBV12-3/TRBV12-4
J: TRBJ1-5

CDR3: CASMFQGGDEQYF
DNA: TGTGCCAGCATGTTCCAGGGAGGCGACGAGCAGTACTTC
D: -
size: -
V: TRBV27
J: TRBJ2-7

CDR3: CASSSTVDYHEQYF
DNA: TGTGCCAGTAGTTCCACCGTAGACTACCACGAGCAGTACTTC
D: -
size: -
V: TRBV19
J: TRBJ2-7

CDR3: CASSPRTDPYGYTF
DNA: TGTGCCAGCAGTCCTAGGACGGATCCCTATGGCTACACCTTC
D: -
size: -
V: TRBV28
J: TRBJ1-2

CDR3: CASSSGTGVNTEAFF
DNA: TGTGCCAGCAGTTCCGGGACAGGGGTCAACACTGAAGCTTTCTTT
D: TRBD1
size: -
V: TRBV27
J: TRBJ1-1

CDR3: CASRDRGQVYNEQFF
DNA: TGTGCCAGCAGGGACAGGGGGCAGGTCTACAATGAGCAGTTCTTC
D: TRBD1
size: -
V: TRBV28
J: TRBJ2-1

CDR3: CASSDGLAPNEQYF
DNA: TGCGCCAGCAGCGACGGACTAGCCCCTAACGAGCAGTACTTC
D: TRBD2
size: -
V: TRBV10-1
J: TRBJ2-7

CDR3: CASSLDPGTGELFF
DNA: TGTGCCAGCAGCTTGGACCCGGGGACCGGGGAGCTGTTTTTT
D: -
size: once
V: TRBV5-6
J: TRBJ2-2

CDR3: CATSDMTSDYSSGGANVLTF
DNA: TGTGCCACCAGTGATATGACCTCGGACTATTCCTCGGGTGGGGCCAACGTCCTGACTTTC
D: -
size: -
V: TRBV24-1
J: TRBJ2-6

CDR3: CASSDSRLAGDTQYF
DNA: TGCGCCAGCAGTGACTCCCGCTTAGCGGGAGATACGCAGTATTTT
D: TRBD2
size: -
V: TRBV10-1
J: TRBJ2-3

CDR3: CASSPFSGSVGEQYF
DNA: TGTGCCAGTAGCCCCTTTAGCGGGAGTGTCGGCGAGCAGTACTTC
D: TRBD2
size: -
V: TRBV19
J: TRBJ2-7

CDR3: CASSQGGGPRTDTQYF
DNA: TGCGCCAGCAGCCAAGGGGGCGGACCCCGCACAGATACGCAGTATTTT
D: -
size: -
V: TRBV4-3
J: TRBJ2-3

CDR3: CASSGTSGRADVRTDTQYF
DNA: TGTGCCAGCAGTGGGACTAGCGGGAGGGCCGACGTCCGCACAGATACGCAGTATTTT
D: TRBD2
size: -
V: TRBV6-1
J: TRBJ2-3

CDR3: CAGGPAYEQYF
DNA: TGTGCCGGAGGACCTGCCTACGAGCAGTACTTC
D: -
size: -
V: TRBV6-2/TRBV6-3
J: TRBJ2-7

CDR3: CAISLVSPSDEQYF
DNA: TGTGCCATTTCACTAGTTTCCCCCAGCGACGAGCAGTACTTC
D: -
size: -
V: TRBV28
J: TRBJ2-7

CDR3: CASSPIGRNEQFF
DNA: TGTGCCAGCAGCCCCATCGGGAGAAATGAGCAGTTCTTC
D: -
size: -
V: TRBV7-9
J: TRBJ2-1

CDR3: CSVEPRYNEQFF
DNA: TGCAGCGTTGAACCCCGATACAATGAGCAGTTCTTC
D: -
size: once
V: TRBV29-1
J: TRBJ2-1

CDR3: CASSLGQGAKNIQYF
DNA: TGTGCCAGCAGTTTAGGCCAGGGCGCCAAAAACATTCAGTACTTC
D: -
size: -
V: TRBV28
J: TRBJ2-4